The clone carrying this TCR beta chain showed up just a few times. TCRdb reprocessed the RT-PCR reads with MiXCR, giving one entry per CDR3 protein. The data hold roughly 650,000 distinct CDR3 sequences, with 13% to 15% observed a single time. The data derive from a study of response to subunit inactivated influenza vaccine. The V gene's germline CDR1 is SEHNR and CDR2 FQNEAQ (reference sequence). Losses at the gene ends were 10 bases for V and 6 bases for J; bases not matched to a gene: 9. The CDR3 totals 13 residues. The chain employs TRBV7-9 and TRBJ2-3; 8 bases match TRBD1. The origin of this receptor is a man between 45 and 60 years old who received an inactivated influenza vaccine. The sequences come from PBMCs from blood, collected 14 days before vaccination. CDR3 amino acids: CAIWTGNHDTQYF. CDR3 nucleotides: TGTGCCATCTGGACAGGGAATCACGATACGCAGTATTTT.